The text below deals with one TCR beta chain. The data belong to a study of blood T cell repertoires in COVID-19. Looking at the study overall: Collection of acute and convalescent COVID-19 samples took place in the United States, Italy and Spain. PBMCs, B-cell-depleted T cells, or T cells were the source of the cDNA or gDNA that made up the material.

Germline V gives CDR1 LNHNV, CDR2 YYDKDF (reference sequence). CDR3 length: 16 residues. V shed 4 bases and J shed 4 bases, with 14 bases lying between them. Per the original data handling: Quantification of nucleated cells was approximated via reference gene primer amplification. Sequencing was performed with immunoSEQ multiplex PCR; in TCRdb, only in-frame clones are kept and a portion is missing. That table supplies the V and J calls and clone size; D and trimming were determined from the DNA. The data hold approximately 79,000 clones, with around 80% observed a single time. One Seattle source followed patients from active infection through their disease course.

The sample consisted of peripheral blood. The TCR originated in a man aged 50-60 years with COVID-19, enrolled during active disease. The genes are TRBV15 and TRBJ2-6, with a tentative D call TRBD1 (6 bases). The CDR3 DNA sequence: TGTGCCACCAGCACACTTGGGGGCGCCGGGGCCAACGTCCTGACTTTC. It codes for CATSTLGGAGANVLTF.